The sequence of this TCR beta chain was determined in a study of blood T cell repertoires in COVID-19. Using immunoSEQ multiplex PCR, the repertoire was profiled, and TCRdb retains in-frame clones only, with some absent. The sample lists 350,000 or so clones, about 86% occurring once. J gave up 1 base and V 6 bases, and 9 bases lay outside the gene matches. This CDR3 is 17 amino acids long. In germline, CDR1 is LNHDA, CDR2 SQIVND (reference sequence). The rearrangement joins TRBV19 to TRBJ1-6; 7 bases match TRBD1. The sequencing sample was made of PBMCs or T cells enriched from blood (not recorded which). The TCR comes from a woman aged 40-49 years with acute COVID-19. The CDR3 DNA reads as TGTGCCAGTAGCCGTGGGACAGTCGGGTCCTATAATTCACCCCTCCACTTT. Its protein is CASSRGTVGSYNSPLHF.